The 8 T cell receptor beta chains below were found in one sample sequenced in a study of tumor-infiltrating lymphocytes in oesophageal squamous cell carcinoma. One entry per CDR3 protein results from TCRdb running MiXCR on the PCR reads. The sample has some 14,000 distinct CDR3 sequences, about 53% seen once. Sequenced material: esophageal tumor tissue. These receptor sequences come from a male donor with esophageal squamous cell carcinoma.

The V and J genes are TRBV7-6 and TRBJ2-4; D remains unclear. Looked up from germline, CDR1 is SGHVS and CDR2 is FNYEAQ. This CDR3 has 13 amino acids. With 5 bases removed from V and 7 bases from J, the gap between germline ends came to 12 bases. CDR3 loop: CASSPPGWNIQYF. The CDR3 coding sequence is TGTGCCAGCAGCCCCCCTGGGTGGAACATTCAGTACTTC.

This clonotype came up a few times. The rearrangement uses TRBV6-1 and TRBJ1-1; D is unresolved. V lost 9 bases, J lost 0 bases, and 17 bases lay in between. This CDR3 spans 15 amino acids. Germline V gene data show CDR1 as MNHNS and CDR2 as SASEGT. The CDR3 protein is CASFDLGRLNTEAFF. CDR3 DNA: TGTGCCAGTTTCGATCTGGGGAGACTGAACACTGAAGCTTTCTTT.

The chain carries TRBV12-3 or TRBV12-4 and TRBJ2-7; tentatively, D is TRBD2 (6 bases). The CDR3 is 17 amino acids. V lost 5 bases and J 7 bases, leaving 27 bases between the germline ends. The CDR3 DNA is TGTGCCAGCAGTGGTACTGGGGACTTGAGCTCCTACAATGAGCAGTACTTC. Protein product: CASSGTGDLSSYNEQYF.

Turning to this clonotype: Here the CDR3 omits its conserved ending phenylalanine or tryptophan, so a read error is the likely source. No DNA is shown, since the ends of the CDR3 on it are uncertain; the CDR3 is the one TCRdb lists. The V and J genes are TRBV24-1 and TRBJ2-5; TRBD1 reflects the table's D call only, with no check against the DNA. In germline, CDR1 is KGHDR, CDR2 SFDVKD. The CDR3 numbers 17 amino acids, ends counted. The CDR3 loop is CATSAGDSTLNEQFFGS.

The table lists this clonotype with a few counts. The CDR3 does not end in the conserved phenylalanine or tryptophan, so this is likely a read error. The DNA is left out, because the CDR3 cannot be placed on it with certainty; the CDR3 is given as TCRdb lists it. V is TRBV7-6 and J is TRBJ2-3; TRBD1 is the table's D call and was not checked against the DNA. The CDR3 contains 18 residues when both ends are counted. The V gene's germline CDR1 is SGHVS and CDR2 FNYEAQ. CDR3 region: CASRKRGSDVGETQYFGP.

This clonotype was seen at least ten times. This rearrangement joins TRBV10-3 to TRBJ2-7, with no clear D. V was pared by 6 bases and J by 6 bases, with 9 bases between. The length of the CDR3 is 11 residues. Germline lookup yields CDR1 ENHRY and CDR2 SYGVKD. In DNA form, the CDR3 reads TGTGCCATCAGAGAATTCCGCGAGCAGTACTTC. As protein: CAIREFREQYF.

This sequence joins TRBV5-4 and TRBJ2-3, with D possibly matching TRBD1 (5 bases). V shed 1 base and J shed 3 bases, with 9 bases lying between them. The CDR3 length is 14 residues. CDR1 is SGHNT and CDR2 is YYREEE in the germline V gene (reference sequence). This chain's CDR3 is CASSLFAGTDTQYF. CDR3 nucleotide sequence: TGTGCCAGCAGCTTGTTTGCAGGGACAGATACGCAGTATTTT.

With regard to this clonotype: With a much larger clone just one base away, this may be a read error. J is TRBJ2-5 and V is TRBV4-1; weak D call: TRBD2 (5 bases). Matching the DNA end better, TRBJ2-4 makes the J call doubtful. CDR3 size: 15 residues. Germline V gene lookup returns CDR1 MGHRA and CDR2 YSYEKL. The CDR3, as DNA: TGTGCCAGCAGCCAAGAAGGGAGAGAGGGAAGCATTCAGTACTTC. It yields the protein CASSQEGREGSIQYF.